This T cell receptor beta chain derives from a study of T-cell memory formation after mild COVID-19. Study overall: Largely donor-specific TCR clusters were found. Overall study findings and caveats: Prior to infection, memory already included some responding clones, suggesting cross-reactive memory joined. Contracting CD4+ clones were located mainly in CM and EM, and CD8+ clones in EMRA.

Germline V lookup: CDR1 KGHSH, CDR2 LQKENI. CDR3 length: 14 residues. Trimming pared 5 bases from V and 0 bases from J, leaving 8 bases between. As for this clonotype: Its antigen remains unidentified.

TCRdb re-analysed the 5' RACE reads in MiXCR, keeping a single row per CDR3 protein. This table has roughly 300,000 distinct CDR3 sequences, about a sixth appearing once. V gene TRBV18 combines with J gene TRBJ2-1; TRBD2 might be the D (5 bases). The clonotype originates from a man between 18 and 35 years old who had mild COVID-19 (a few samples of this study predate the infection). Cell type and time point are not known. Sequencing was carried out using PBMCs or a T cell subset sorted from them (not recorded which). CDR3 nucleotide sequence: TGTGCCAGCTCAGGACTGGGCTCCTACAATGAGCAGTTCTTC. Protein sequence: CASSGLGSYNEQFF.